This entry is about one T cell receptor (beta chain). What it binds is not known. This entry comes from a study of cytomegalovirus exposure and HLA in healthy donors. Study-wide background: Earlier results showed 120 million or so unique TCR beta sequences derived from about 179 million T cells. From donors who were HLA-typed, an early data release held approximately 84 million unique TCRs.

Primers: 60 Vbeta forward and 13 Jbeta reverse. This table comes from immunoSEQ multiplex PCR, and its TCRdb copy is limited to in-frame clones, with some not included. The sample consists of around 280,000 clones, 80% to 90% of them appearing once. Study conclusions and caveats: Available immune exposure information covered CMV serostatus only.

The CDR3 extends over 15 amino acids. Trimming removed 5 bases from V and 5 bases from J, with 17 bases in between. Germline V CDR1 and CDR2: SGHTA, FQGNSA. Sequenced: PBMCs. The chain is built from TRBV7-2 and TRBJ2-3; D perhaps matches TRBD1 (6 bases). The receptor was isolated from a woman in her late teens or twenties in good health and CMV-seronegative. The CDR3 loop reads CASSPGGQRGDTQYF. CDR3 bases: TGTGCCAGCAGCCCTGGGGGCCAACGGGGAGATACGCAGTATTTT. The full variable domain, in which reference TRBV7-2 and TRBJ2-3 provide the parts outside the CDR3, is GAGVSQSPSNKVTEKGKDVELRCDPISGHTALYWYRQSLGQGLEFLIYFQGNSAPDKSGLPSDRFSAERTGGSVSTLTIQRTQQEDSAVYLCASSPGGQRGDTQYFGPGTRLTVL.